This passage covers 10 T cell receptor beta chains from one sample sequenced in a study of blood T cell repertoires in COVID-19. Sequenced by immunoSEQ multiplex PCR; TCRdb stores in-frame clones only, minus some. The table records some 230,000 clones, roughly four fifths of them present only once. Input material: PBMCs or T cells enriched from blood (not recorded which). The receptor source for this set is a middle-aged woman with acute COVID-19.

The chain is built from TRBV6-5 and TRBJ2-1; TRBD2 agrees at 12 bases. V was pared by 4 bases and J by 11 bases, with 9 bases of the junction left unmatched. The CDR3 has 15 amino acids. Germline CDR1 reads MNHEY; CDR2 reads SVGAGI. The chain's CDR3 is CASSFASSGGAKQFF. CDR3 sequence (DNA): TGTGCCAGCAGTTTTGCGTCTAGCGGGGGGGCGAAGCAGTTCTTC.

This chain uses TRBV29-1 with TRBJ1-2, with a tentative D call TRBD1 (6 bases). The V gene lost 0 bases and the J gene lost 4 bases, with 12 bases spanning the gap. CDR3 size: 14 residues. CDR1 and CDR2 (germline): SQVTM, ANQGSEA. CDR3 nucleotides: TGCAGCGTTGAAGACAGGGGAAGACCCTATGGCTACACCTTC. Amino acid sequence: CSVEDRGRPYGYTF. The full variable domain, in which reference TRBV29-1 and TRBJ1-2 provide the parts outside the CDR3, is SAVISQKPSRDICQRGTSLTIQCQVDSQVTMMFWYRQQPGQSLTLIATANQGSEATYESGFVIDKFPISRPNLTFSTLTVSNMSPEDSSIYLCSVEDRGRPYGYTFGSGTRLTVV.

The V gene is TRBV27, the J gene TRBJ2-3; 14 positions agree with TRBD2. This CDR3 contains 16 residues. From germline, CDR1 is MNHEY and CDR2 SMNVEV (reference sequence). J lost 7 bases, V lost 5 bases, and 8 bases had no gene match. CDR3 protein: CASSRGLAGESYTQYF. CDR3 sequence (DNA): TGTGCCAGCAGTAGGGGACTAGCGGGAGAGTCGTATACGCAGTATTTT.

This chain uses TRBV12-3 or TRBV12-4 with TRBJ2-7; 13 bases match TRBD2. The CDR3 runs 13 residues. Trimming took 7 bases from V and 10 from J; bases not matched to a gene: 7. Written as DNA, the CDR3 is TGTGCCAGCACCATGACTAGCGGGGGGCGACAGTACTTC. This translates into CASTMTSGGRQYF.

The chain employs TRBV6-2 or TRBV6-3 and TRBJ1-1; D call uncertain. This CDR3 region has 14 residues. V dropped 3 bases and J dropped 0 bases, with 8 bases sitting between them. Per germline, CDR1 MNHEY and CDR2 SVGEGT. As DNA, the CDR3 is TGTGCCAGCAGTTATCCAGCGATGAACACTGAAGCTTTCTTT. Its protein is CASSYPAMNTEAFF.

The V gene is TRBV28, the J gene TRBJ1-2, with 9 bases identical to TRBD1. The V gene end was trimmed by 5 bases and the J gene end by 8 bases; junction bases not matched to a gene: 15. The CDR3 runs to 16 residues. The germline gives CDR1 MDHEN, CDR2 SYDVKM. Here the CDR3 reads CASSGPGTGSSGGYTF. The CDR3 bases are TGTGCCAGCAGTGGTCCCGGGACAGGGAGTAGTGGCGGCTACACCTTC.

As concerns this clone: At the DNA level, this CDR3 is encoded by other sequences in the same sample as well. The J gene is TRBJ1-4, the V gene TRBV19; 7 nucleotides align to TRBD1. Trimming took 6 bases from V and 0 from J; bases not matched to a gene: 4. This CDR3 has 15 residues. Germline V lookup: CDR1 LNHDA, CDR2 SQIVND (reference sequence). CDR3 loop: CASSGTAATNEKLFF. The CDR3, as DNA: TGTGCCAGTAGCGGGACAGCTGCAACTAATGAAAAACTGTTTTTT.

V usage is TRBV19 and J usage is TRBJ2-1; weak D call: TRBD2 (6 bases). The germline V and J ends were trimmed by 3 bases and 1 base, with 13 bases remaining between them. The germline CDR1 and CDR2 sequences are LNHDA and SQIVND (reference sequence). This CDR3 is built from 16 residues. The CDR3 loop reads CASSISAGSSYNEQFF. CDR3 bases: TGTGCCAGTAGTATTTCGGCGGGATCTTCCTACAATGAGCAGTTCTTC.

This chain connects TRBV12-1 to TRBJ2-3; TRBD1, the table's D call, was not compared with the DNA. TRBV12-1 is deemed a pseudogene. The CDR3 sequence is 14 residues long. The DNA for the CDR3 is TGTGCCAGCAGCTTTGTGGTAGGGGTGGATACGCAGTATTTT. This encodes CASSFVVGVDTQYF.

The chain couples TRBV11-3 to TRBJ2-5, with D tentatively TRBD2 (6 bases). CDR1 is SGHNT, CDR2 YENEEA, per germline. The V and J ends lost 3 bases and 5 bases respectively, with 10 bases between them. This CDR3 contains 13 residues. The CDR3 region has the DNA TGTGCCAGCAGCTTGGGACTGGTGGAGACCCAGTACTTC. Translating it yields CASSLGLVETQYF.